The rows below give T cell receptor beta chains drawn from one sample of a study of cytomegalovirus exposure and HLA in healthy donors. Produced via immunoSEQ multiplex PCR; TCRdb's table is partial and in-frame only. This sample carries under 150,000 clones, around 83% of them seen once, and the ten largest clones take approximately 2.4%. The sample comprised PBMCs. Receptor source: a man in his fifties or sixties in good health and CMV-seronegative. Both conserved end residues are part of each CDR3. A D gene is named only where the DNA matches it firmly. A clone size is listed for some rows: how often the clone was seen (once, few, many), or a class if it is expanded.

CDR3aa | CDR3nt | v_gene | len | j_gene | abundance | d_gene
CASTSGPTSGNTIYF | TGTGCCAGCACCAGTGGGCCTACGAGTGGAAACACCATATATTTT | TRBV5-6 | 15 | TRBJ1-3 | NA | NA
CASSLNKKQNSPLHF | TGTGCCAGCTCACTTAATAAGAAGCAAAATTCACCCCTCCACTTT | TRBV18 | 15 | TRBJ1-6 | NA | NA
CASSTDRGLSYEQYF | TGTGCCAGCAGCACCGACAGGGGTCTCTCCTACGAGCAGTACTTC | TRBV7-9 | 15 | TRBJ2-7 | NA | TRBD1
CASSQWGRGNTEAFF | TGTGCCAGCAGCCAATGGGGGAGGGGGAACACTGAAGCTTTCTTT | TRBV16 | 15 | TRBJ1-1 | NA | NA
CASSRTPTESSYEQYF | TGTGCCAGCAGCAGAACACCGACAGAGAGCTCCTACGAGCAGTACTTC | TRBV9 | 16 | TRBJ2-7 | once | NA
CASSLVAGGAETQYF | TGCGCCAGCAGCTTGGTTGCGGGGGGAGCAGAGACCCAGTACTTC | TRBV5-1 | 15 | TRBJ2-5 | NA | TRBD2
CASSLRPGLAEETQYF | TGTGCCAGCAGCCTTCGCCCCGGACTAGCGGAAGAGACCCAGTACTTC | TRBV9 | 16 | TRBJ2-5 | NA | TRBD2
CASSLGGAEQFF | TGTGCCAGCAGCTTAGGCGGGGCTGAGCAGTTCTTC | TRBV5-4 | 12 | TRBJ2-1 | NA | NA
CASSIAGTGNYGYTF | TGTGCCAGTAGTATCGCCGGGACAGGGAACTATGGCTACACCTTC | TRBV19 | 15 | TRBJ1-2 | NA | TRBD1
CASSLGMRGAHWNTEAFF | TGTGCCAGCAGCTTAGGGATGCGGGGGGCGCATTGGAACACTGAAGCTTTCTTT | TRBV11-2 | 18 | TRBJ1-1 | NA | NA
CASSEAYGQGYGYTF | TGTGCCAGCAGTGAAGCATACGGACAGGGCTATGGCTACACCTTC | TRBV6-1 | 15 | TRBJ1-2 | NA | TRBD1
CASSPGGHNEKLFF | TGTGCCAGCTCACCAGGTGGGCACAATGAAAAACTGTTTTTT | TRBV18 | 14 | TRBJ1-4 | NA | NA
CASSSGQGNSETQYF | TGTGCCAGCAGTTCCGGACAGGGTAATAGCGAGACCCAGTACTTC | TRBV28 | 15 | TRBJ2-5 | NA | TRBD1
CASSYTSGVYEQYF | TGTGCCAGCAGCTACACTAGCGGGGTCTACGAGCAGTACTTC | TRBV6-5 | 14 | TRBJ2-7 | NA | TRBD2
CAISGRGSTDTQYF | TGTGCCATCAGTGGACGGGGGAGCACAGATACGCAGTATTTT | TRBV10-3 | 14 | TRBJ2-3 | NA | NA
CASSYGPDTEAFF | TGTGCCAGCAGTTACGGTCCGGACACTGAAGCTTTCTTT | TRBV6-5 | 13 | TRBJ1-1 | NA | NA
CASSERAEAFF | TGTGCCAGCTCTGAGAGGGCTGAAGCTTTCTTT | TRBV18 | 11 | TRBJ1-1 | NA | NA
CASTLGIGGASPLHF | TGTGCCAGCACCCTCGGAATAGGGGGCGCCTCACCCCTCCACTTT | TRBV6-1 | 15 | TRBJ1-6 | NA | TRBD1
CASNGVATGELFF | TGTGCCAGCAACGGGGTTGCAACCGGGGAGCTGTTTTTT | TRBV25-1 | 13 | TRBJ2-2 | NA | NA
CALGARDTDTQYF | TGTGCCCTCGGAGCTAGAGACACAGATACGCAGTATTTT | TRBV5-4 | 13 | TRBJ2-3 | NA | NA
CASSPDLSRVSGYTF | TGCGCCAGCAGCCCCGATTTGAGCAGGGTATCTGGCTACACCTTC | TRBV4-1 | 15 | TRBJ1-2 | NA | NA
CASSLVGGYEQYF | TGTGCCAGCAGCTTAGTCGGCGGTTACGAGCAGTACTTC | TRBV7-9 | 13 | TRBJ2-7 | NA | NA
CASSQVFGGATDTQYF | TGTGCCAGCAGCCAAGTTTTCGGGGGGGCCACAGATACGCAGTATTTT | TRBV4-2 | 16 | TRBJ2-3 | few | TRBD2
CASSLGGGYSEAFF | TGTGCCAGCAGCTTAGGGGGGGGTTATTCTGAAGCTTTCTTT | TRBV7-2 | 14 | TRBJ1-1 | NA | NA
CASSLGPGAGGQPQHF | TGCGCCAGCAGCTTGGGACCAGGGGCAGGGGGTCAGCCCCAGCATTTT | TRBV5-1 | 16 | TRBJ1-5 | NA | TRBD1
CASSVTGVRVTDTQYF | TGTGCCAGCAGCGTCACAGGGGTCCGGGTCACAGATACGCAGTATTTT | TRBV11-2 | 16 | TRBJ2-3 | once | TRBD1
CASSIGGRRGGYNEQFF | TGTGCCAGTAGTATAGGAGGGCGGCGGGGGGGATACAATGAGCAGTTCTTC | TRBV19 | 17 | TRBJ2-1 | NA | TRBD2
CASSRGQRLSGNTIYF | TGTGCCAGCAGCCGGGGACAGCGCCTCTCTGGAAACACCATATATTTT | TRBV11-2 | 16 | TRBJ1-3 | once | TRBD1
CASSRGLMNTEAFF | TGTGCCAGCAGCCGGGGACTGATGAACACTGAAGCTTTCTTT | TRBV9 | 14 | TRBJ1-1 | NA | NA
CASSREGSPRHTDTQYF | TGCGCCAGCAGTAGGGAGGGGAGCCCAAGGCACACAGATACGCAGTATTTT | TRBV5-1 | 17 | TRBJ2-3 | NA | TRBD2
CASGLPQETQYF | TGCGCCAGCGGGCTCCCTCAAGAGACCCAGTACTTC | TRBV5-1 | 12 | TRBJ2-5 | NA | NA
CSVVSVNTEAFF | TGCAGCGTTGTGAGTGTGAACACTGAAGCTTTCTTT | TRBV29-1 | 12 | TRBJ1-1 | NA | NA
CASGWLDRGGEQYF | TGTGCTAGTGGTTGGTTGGACAGGGGAGGCGAGCAGTACTTC | TRBV12-5 | 14 | TRBJ2-7 | NA | TRBD1
CASSDFTGGGYTF | TGTGCCAGCAGTGATTTCACGGGAGGTGGCTACACCTTC | TRBV2 | 13 | TRBJ1-2 | once | NA
CASSGHPSSYNSPLHF | TGTGCCAGCAGCGGCCATCCCAGCTCCTATAATTCACCCCTCCACTTT | TRBV7-9 | 16 | TRBJ1-6 | few | NA
CASSAERGWETQYF | TGTGCCAGCAGCGCTGAACGGGGGTGGGAGACCCAGTACTTC | TRBV9 | 14 | TRBJ2-5 | NA | NA
CASSLNVGVLNTIYF | TGTGCCAGCAGCTTAAATGTAGGGGTTCTTAACACCATATATTTT | TRBV7-2 | 15 | TRBJ1-3 | NA | NA
CASNLAGYSYEQYF | TGTGCCAGCAACTTAGCGGGGTACTCCTACGAGCAGTACTTC | TRBV2 | 14 | TRBJ2-7 | NA | TRBD2
CASSSQGPNTEAFF | TGTGCCAGCAGTTCACAGGGGCCGAACACTGAAGCTTTCTTT | TRBV6-1 | 14 | TRBJ1-1 | NA | TRBD1
CASTWDGGDQPQHF | TGTGCCAGCACGTGGGATGGAGGGGATCAGCCCCAGCATTTT | TRBV6-1 | 14 | TRBJ1-5 | few | NA
CSVQGLGTEAFF | TGCAGCGTCCAGGGTTTAGGCACTGAAGCTTTCTTT | TRBV29-1 | 12 | TRBJ1-1 | NA | NA
CASTQDRAAGGYTF | TGTGCCAGCACCCAGGACAGGGCGGCTGGCGGCTACACCTTC | TRBV6-1 | 14 | TRBJ1-2 | NA | TRBD1
CASSPPGFSGNTIYF | TGTGCCAGCAGTCCTCCCGGGTTCTCTGGAAACACCATATATTTT | TRBV6-5 | 15 | TRBJ1-3 | NA | NA